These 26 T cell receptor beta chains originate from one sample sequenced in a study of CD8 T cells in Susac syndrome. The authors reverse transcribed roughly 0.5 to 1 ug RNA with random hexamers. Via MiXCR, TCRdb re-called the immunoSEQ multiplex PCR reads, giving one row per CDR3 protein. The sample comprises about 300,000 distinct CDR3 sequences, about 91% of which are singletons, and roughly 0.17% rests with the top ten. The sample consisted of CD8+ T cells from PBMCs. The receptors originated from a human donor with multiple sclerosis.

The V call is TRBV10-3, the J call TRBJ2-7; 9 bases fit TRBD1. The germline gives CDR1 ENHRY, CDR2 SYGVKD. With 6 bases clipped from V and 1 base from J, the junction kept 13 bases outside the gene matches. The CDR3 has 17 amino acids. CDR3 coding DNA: TGTGCCATCAGGAGTCCCGGGACAGGGATAGGTTCCTACGAGCAGTACTTC. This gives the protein CAIRSPGTGIGSYEQYF.

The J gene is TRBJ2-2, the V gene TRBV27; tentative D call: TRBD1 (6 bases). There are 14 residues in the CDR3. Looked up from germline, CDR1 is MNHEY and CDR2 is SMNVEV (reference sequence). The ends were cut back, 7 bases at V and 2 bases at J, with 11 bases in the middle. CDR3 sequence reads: CASTATGNTGELFF. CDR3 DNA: TGTGCCAGCACGGCGACAGGAAACACCGGGGAGCTGTTTTTT.

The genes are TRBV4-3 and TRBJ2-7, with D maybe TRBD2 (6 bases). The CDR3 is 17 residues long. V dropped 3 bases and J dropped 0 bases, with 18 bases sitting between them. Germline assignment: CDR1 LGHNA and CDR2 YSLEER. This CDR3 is CASSHYSEGSSSYEQYF. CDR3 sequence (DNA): TGCGCCAGCAGCCATTACTCGGAGGGGTCCAGCTCCTACGAGCAGTACTTC.

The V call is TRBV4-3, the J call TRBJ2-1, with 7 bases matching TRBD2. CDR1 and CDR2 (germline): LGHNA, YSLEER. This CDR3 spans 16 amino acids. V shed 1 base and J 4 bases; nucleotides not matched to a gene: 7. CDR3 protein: CASSQAFLAEYNEQFF. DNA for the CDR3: TGCGCCAGCAGCCAAGCGTTTCTAGCGGAATACAATGAGCAGTTCTTC.

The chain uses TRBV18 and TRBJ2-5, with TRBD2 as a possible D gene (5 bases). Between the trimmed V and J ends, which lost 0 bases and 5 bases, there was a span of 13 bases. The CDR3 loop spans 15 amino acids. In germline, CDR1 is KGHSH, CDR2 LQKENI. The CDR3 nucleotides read TGTGCCAGCTCACCACCGAAGGGAGAATCGGAGACCCAGTACTTC. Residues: CASSPPKGESETQYF.

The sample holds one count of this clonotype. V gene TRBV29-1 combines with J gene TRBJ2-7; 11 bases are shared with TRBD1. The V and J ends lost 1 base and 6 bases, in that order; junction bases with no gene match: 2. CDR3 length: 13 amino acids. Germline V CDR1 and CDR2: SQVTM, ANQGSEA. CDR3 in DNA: TGCAGCGTTGAAGCCGGGACAGGGGGCGAGCAGTACTTC. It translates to CSVEAGTGGEQYF.

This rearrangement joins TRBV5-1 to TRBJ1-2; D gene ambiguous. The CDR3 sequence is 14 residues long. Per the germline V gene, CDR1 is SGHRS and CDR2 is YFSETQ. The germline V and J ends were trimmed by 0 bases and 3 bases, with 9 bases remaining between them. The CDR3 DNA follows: TGCGCCAGCAGCTTGGGGACGGACCACTATGGCTACACCTTC. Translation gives CASSLGTDHYGYTF.

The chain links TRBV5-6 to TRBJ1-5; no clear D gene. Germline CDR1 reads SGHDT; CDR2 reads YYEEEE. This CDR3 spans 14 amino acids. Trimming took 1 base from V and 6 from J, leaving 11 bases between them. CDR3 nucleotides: TGTGCCAGCAGCTTGTGGTCGGGAGGTCAGCCCCAGCATTTT. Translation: CASSLWSGGQPQHF.

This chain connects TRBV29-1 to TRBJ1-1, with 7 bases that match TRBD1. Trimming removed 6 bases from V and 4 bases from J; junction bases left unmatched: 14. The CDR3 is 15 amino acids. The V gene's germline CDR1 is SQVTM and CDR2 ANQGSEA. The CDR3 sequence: CSVDGTARAPTEAFF. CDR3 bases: TGCAGCGTCGATGGGACAGCAAGAGCCCCCACTGAAGCTTTCTTT.

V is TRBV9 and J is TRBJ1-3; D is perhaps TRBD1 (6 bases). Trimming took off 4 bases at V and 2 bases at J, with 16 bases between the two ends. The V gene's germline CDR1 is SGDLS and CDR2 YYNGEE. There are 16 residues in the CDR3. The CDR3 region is CASSSRVQGPGNTIYF. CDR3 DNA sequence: TGTGCCAGCAGCTCGCGGGTACAGGGCCCTGGAAACACCATATATTTT.

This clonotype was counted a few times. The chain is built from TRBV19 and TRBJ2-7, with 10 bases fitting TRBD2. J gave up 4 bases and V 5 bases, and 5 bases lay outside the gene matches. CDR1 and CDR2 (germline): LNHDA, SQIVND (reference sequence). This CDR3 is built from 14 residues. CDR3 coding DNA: TGTGCCAGTAGTGCAACTAGCGGGGAATACGAGCAGTACTTC. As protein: CASSATSGEYEQYF.

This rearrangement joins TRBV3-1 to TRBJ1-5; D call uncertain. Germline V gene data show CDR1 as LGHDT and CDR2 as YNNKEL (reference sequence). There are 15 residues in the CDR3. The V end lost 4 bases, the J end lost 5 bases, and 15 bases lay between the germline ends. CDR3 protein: CASSPPGWGDQPQHF. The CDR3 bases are TGTGCCAGCAGCCCCCCCGGATGGGGTGATCAGCCCCAGCATTTT.

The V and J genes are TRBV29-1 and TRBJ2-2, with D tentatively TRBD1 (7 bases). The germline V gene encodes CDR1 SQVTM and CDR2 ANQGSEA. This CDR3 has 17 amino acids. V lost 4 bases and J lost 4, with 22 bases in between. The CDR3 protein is CSVVSSGARGSTGELFF. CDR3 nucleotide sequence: TGCAGCGTTGTATCATCGGGGGCCAGGGGGAGCACCGGGGAGCTGTTTTTT.

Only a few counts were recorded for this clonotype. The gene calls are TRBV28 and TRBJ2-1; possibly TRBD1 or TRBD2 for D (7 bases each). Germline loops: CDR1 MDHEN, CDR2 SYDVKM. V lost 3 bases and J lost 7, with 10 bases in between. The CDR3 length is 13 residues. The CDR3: CASSLQGGNEQFF. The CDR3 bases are TGTGCCAGCAGTTTGCAGGGGGGGAATGAGCAGTTCTTC.

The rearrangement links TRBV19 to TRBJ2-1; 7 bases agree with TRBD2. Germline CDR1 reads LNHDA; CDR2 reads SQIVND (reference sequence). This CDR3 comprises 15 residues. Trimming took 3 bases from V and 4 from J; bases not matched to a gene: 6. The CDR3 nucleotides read TGTGCCAGTAGTATCCCTACGCGGGAGTACAATGAGCAGTTCTTC. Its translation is CASSIPTREYNEQFF.

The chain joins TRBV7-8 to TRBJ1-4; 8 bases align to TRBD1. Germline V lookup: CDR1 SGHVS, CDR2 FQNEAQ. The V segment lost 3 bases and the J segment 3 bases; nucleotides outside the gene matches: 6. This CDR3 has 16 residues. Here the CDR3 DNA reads TGTGCCAGCAGCTTGGGGCAGGGGGCTGCTAATGAAAAACTGTTTTTT. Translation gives CASSLGQGAANEKLFF.

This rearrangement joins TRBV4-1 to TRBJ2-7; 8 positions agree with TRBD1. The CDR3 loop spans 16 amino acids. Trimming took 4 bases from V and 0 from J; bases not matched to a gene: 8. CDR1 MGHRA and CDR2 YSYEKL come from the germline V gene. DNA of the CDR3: TGCGCCAGCAGCCCCTTAGCCGGGACAGGCTCCTACGAGCAGTACTTC. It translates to CASSPLAGTGSYEQYF.

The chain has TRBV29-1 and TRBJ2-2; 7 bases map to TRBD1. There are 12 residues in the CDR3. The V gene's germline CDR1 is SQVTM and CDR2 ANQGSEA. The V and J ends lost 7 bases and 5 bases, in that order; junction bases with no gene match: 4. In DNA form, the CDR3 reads TGCAGCGCGGACAGGCCGACCGGGGAGCTGTTTTTT. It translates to CSADRPTGELFF.

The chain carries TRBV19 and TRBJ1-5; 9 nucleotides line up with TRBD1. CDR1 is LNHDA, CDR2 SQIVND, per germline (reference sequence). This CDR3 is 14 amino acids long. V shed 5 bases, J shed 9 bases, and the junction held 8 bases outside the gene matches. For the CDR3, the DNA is TGTGCCAGTAGTCGGACAGGGGATCTTTCGCCCCAGCATTTT. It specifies CASSRTGDLSPQHF. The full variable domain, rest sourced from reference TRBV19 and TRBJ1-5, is DGGITQSPKYLFRKEGQNVTLSCEQNLNHDAMYWYRQDPGQGLRLIYYSQIVNDFQKGDIAEGYSVSREKKESFPLTVTSAQKNPTAFYLCASSRTGDLSPQHFGDGTRLSIL.

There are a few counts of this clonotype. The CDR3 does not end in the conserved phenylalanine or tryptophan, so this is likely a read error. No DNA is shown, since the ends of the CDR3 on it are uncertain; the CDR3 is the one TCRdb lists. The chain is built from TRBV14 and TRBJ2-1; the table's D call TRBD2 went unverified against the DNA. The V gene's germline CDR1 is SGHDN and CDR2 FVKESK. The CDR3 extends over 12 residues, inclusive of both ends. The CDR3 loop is CASSQGEGPWGL.

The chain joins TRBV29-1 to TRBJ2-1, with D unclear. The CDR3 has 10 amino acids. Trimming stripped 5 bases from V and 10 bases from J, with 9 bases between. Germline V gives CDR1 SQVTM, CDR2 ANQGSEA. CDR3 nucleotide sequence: TGCAGCGTTTTGTTCGTAGAGCAGTTCTTC. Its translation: CSVLFVEQFF.

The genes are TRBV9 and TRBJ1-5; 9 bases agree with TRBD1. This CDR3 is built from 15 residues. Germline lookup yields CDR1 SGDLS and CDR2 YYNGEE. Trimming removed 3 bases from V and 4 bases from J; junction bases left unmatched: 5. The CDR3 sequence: CASSAGTGINQPQHF. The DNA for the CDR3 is TGTGCCAGCAGCGCCGGGACAGGGATAAATCAGCCCCAGCATTTT.

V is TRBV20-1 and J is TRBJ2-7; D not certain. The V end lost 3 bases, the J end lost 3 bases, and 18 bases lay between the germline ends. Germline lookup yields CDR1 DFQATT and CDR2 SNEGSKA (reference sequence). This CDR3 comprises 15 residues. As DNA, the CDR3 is TGCAGTGCTAGGGACCTTCGAGGTGGGGACTACGAGCAGTACTTC. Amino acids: CSARDLRGGDYEQYF.

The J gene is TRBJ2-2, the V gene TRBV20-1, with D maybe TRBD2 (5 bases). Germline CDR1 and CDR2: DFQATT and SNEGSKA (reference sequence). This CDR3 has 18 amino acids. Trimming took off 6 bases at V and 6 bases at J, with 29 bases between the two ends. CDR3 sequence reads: CSAYSITGRHGGPGELFF. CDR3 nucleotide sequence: TGCAGTGCCTACTCGATAACGGGAAGACACGGAGGCCCCGGGGAGCTGTTTTTT.

The CDR3 nucleotides are TGTGCCAGCAGTTTATCCCCTCCACCTTCTCTAGGGTATTTCACAGATACGCAGTATTTT. It yields the protein CASSLSPPPSLGYFTDTQYF. V and J are TRBV27 and TRBJ2-3, with no clear D. CDR3 length equals 20 residues. The germline V gene encodes CDR1 MNHEY and CDR2 SMNVEV (reference sequence). V was trimmed by 0 bases and J by 2 bases, leaving 24 bases between them.

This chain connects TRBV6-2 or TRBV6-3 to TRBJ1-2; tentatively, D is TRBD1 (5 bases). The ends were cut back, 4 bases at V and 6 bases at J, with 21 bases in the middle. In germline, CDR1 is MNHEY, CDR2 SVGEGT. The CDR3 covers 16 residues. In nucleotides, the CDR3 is TGTGCCAGCAGTTTATTACGGGACGGAAGGCGGGATGGCTACACCTTC. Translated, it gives CASSLLRDGRRDGYTF.